The clone carrying this TCR beta chain appeared many times. What it binds is unknown. This sample's time point: newly diagnosed GD, antithyroid drugs for less than 3 months. After RNA was extracted from PBMCs, the TCR library was made from it. These data come from a study of regulatory T cells in long-lasting Graves disease. General study results and limits: Among samples with persistent disease, TRBV28, TRBJ1-2 and TRBJ2-5 were favored.

The CDR3 covers 15 residues. The germline V gene has CDR1 MNHEY and CDR2 SVGAGI. The V gene lost 1 base and the J gene lost 0 bases, with 10 bases spanning the gap. Arm-PCR with iRepertoire HTBI primers amplified the CDR3 regions for these TCR beta libraries. MiXCR was run by TCRdb on the multiplex PCR reads, yielding one entry per CDR3 protein. The sample contains about 620,000 distinct CDR3 sequences, approximately 15% of which appear only once. The same data also contributed to another study, on T cells in Graves' hyperthyroidism and ophthalmopathy. That paper states: In the blood, most expanded thyroid clonotypes above 0.001 appeared as well.

This chain connects TRBV6-5 to TRBJ2-7, with no clear D. The origin of this receptor is a woman between 25 and 40 years old with Graves disease. The sequencing used peripheral blood mononuclear cells (PBMCs), collected at new diagnosis, from a patient treated with antithyroid drugs. CDR3 in amino acids: CASSYLLGSSYEQYF. The CDR3 DNA is TGTGCCAGCAGTTACTTATTGGGAAGCTCCTACGAGCAGTACTTC.